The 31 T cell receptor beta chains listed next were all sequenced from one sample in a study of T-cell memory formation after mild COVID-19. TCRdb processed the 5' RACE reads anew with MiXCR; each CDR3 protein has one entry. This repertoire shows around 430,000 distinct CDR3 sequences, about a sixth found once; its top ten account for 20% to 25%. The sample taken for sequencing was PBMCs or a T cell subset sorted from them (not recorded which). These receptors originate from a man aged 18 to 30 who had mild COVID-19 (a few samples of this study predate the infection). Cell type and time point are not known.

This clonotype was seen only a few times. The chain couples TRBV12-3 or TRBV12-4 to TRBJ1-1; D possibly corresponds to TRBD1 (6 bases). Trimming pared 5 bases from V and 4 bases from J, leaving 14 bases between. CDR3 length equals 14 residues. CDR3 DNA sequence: TGTGCCAGCAGTCTAGGGACATTGGCCACTGAAGCTTTCTTT. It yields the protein CASSLGTLATEAFF.

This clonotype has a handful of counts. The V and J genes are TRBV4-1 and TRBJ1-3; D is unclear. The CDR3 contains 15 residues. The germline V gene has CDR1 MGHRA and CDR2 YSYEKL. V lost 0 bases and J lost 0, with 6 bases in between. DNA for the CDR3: TGCGCCAGCAGCCAAGATGGGGTCTCTGGAAACACCATATATTTT. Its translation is CASSQDGVSGNTIYF.

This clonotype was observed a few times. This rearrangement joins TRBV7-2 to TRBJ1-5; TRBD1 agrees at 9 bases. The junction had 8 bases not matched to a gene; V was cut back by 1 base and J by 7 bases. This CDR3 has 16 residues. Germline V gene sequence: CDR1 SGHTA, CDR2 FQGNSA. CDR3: CASSLVTGGSGQPQHF. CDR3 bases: TGTGCCAGCAGCTTAGTAACAGGGGGCAGCGGACAGCCCCAGCATTTT. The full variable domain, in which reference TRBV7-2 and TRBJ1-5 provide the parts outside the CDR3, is GAGVSQSPSNKVTEKGKDVELRCDPISGHTALYWYRQSLGQGLEFLIYFQGNSAPDKSGLPSDRFSAERTGGSVSTLTIQRTQQEDSAVYLCASSLVTGGSGQPQHFGDGTRLSIL.

The CDR3 region is CASSLMGGLKETQYF. The CDR3 DNA reads TGTGCCAGCAGCTTAATGGGGGGCCTAAAAGAGACCCAGTACTTC. V gene TRBV7-2 combines with J gene TRBJ2-5, with D perhaps TRBD1 or TRBD2 (6 bases each). The germline CDR1 and CDR2 sequences are SGHTA and FQGNSA. Trimming removed 2 bases from V and 3 bases from J, with 13 bases in between. There are 15 residues in the CDR3.

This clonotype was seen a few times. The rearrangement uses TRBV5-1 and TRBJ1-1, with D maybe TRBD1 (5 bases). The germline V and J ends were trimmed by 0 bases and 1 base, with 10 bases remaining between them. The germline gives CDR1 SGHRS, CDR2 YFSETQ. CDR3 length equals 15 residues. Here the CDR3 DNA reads TGCGCCAGCAGCTTGGAACCAGGGCGGAACACTGAAGCTTTCTTT. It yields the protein CASSLEPGRNTEAFF.

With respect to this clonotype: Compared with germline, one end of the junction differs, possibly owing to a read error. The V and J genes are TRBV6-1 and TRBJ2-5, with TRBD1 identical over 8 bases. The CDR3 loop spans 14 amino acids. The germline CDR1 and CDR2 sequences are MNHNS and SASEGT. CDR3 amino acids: CASREGTGQETQYF. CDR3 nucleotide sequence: TGTGCCAGCAGGGAAGGGACAGGACAAGAGACCCAGTACTTC.

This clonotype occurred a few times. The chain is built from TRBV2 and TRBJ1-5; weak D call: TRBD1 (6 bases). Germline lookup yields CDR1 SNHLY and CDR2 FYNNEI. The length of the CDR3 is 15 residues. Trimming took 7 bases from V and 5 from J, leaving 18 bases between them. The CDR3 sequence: CASKEVAGAHQPQHF. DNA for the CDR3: TGTGCCAGCAAGGAAGTGGCGGGGGCCCATCAGCCCCAGCATTTT.

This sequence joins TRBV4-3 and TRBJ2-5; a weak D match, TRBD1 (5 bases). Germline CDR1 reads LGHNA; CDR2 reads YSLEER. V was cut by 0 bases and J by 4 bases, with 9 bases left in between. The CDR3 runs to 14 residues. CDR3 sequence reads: CASSQDNQGETQYF. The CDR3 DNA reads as TGCGCCAGCAGCCAAGACAACCAGGGAGAGACCCAGTACTTC.

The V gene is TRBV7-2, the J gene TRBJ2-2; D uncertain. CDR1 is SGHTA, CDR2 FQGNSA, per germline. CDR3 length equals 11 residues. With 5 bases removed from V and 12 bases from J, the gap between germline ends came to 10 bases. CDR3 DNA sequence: TGTGCCAGCAGCGTTCCTATGAAGCTGTTTTTT. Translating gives CASSVPMKLFF.

In nucleotides, the CDR3 is TGTGCCAGCAGCCAAAGGGGACAGGGGGCGTTCGAGACCCAGTACTTC. Translation: CASSQRGQGAFETQYF. The chain recombines TRBV14 with TRBJ2-5, with 12 bases fitting TRBD1. The V segment lost 2 bases and the J segment 5 bases; nucleotides outside the gene matches: 6. The CDR3 contains 16 residues. The germline gives CDR1 SGHDN, CDR2 FVKESK.

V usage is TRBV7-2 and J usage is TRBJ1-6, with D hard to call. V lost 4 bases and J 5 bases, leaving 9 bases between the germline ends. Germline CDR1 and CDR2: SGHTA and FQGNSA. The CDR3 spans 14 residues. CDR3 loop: CASSSGIHNSPLHF. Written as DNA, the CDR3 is TGTGCCAGCAGCTCGGGAATCCATAATTCACCCCTCCACTTT.

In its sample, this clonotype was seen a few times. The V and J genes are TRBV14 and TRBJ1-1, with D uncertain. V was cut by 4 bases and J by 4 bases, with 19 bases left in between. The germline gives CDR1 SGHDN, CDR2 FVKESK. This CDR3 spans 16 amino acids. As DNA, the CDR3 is TGTGCCAGCAGCCGTTCGGTTAGCACAATTCCCACTGAAGCTTTCTTT. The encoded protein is CASSRSVSTIPTEAFF.

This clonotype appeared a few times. Here the CDR3 DNA reads TGTGCCAGCAGTCCACTGCCTAATGAAGCTTTCTTT. The encoded protein is CASSPLPNEAFF. The chain is built from TRBV28 and TRBJ1-1; D is uncertain. Germline V gene data show CDR1 as MDHEN and CDR2 as SYDVKM. Trimming took 5 bases from V and 7 from J, leaving 11 bases between them. CDR3 size: 12 residues.

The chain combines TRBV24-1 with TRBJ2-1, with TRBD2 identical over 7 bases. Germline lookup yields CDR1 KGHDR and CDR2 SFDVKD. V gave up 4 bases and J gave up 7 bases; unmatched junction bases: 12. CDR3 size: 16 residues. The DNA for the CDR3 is TGTGCCACCAGTGACCCCCCTCCCGCGGGGGTTAATGAGCAGTTCTTC. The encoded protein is CATSDPPPAGVNEQFF.

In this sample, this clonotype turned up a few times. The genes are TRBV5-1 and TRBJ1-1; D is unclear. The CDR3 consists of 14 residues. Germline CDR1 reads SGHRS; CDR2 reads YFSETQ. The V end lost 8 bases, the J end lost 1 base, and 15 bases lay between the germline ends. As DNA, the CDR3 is TGCGCCAGTAGCCTTACACCTTCGAACACTGAAGCTTTCTTT. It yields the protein CASSLTPSNTEAFF.

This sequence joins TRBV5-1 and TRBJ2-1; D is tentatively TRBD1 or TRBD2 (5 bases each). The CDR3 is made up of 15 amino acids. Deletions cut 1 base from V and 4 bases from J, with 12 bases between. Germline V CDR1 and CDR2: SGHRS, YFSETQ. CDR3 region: CASSLTGPFYNEQFF. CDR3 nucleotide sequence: TGCGCCAGCAGCTTGACGGGACCCTTTTACAATGAGCAGTTCTTC.

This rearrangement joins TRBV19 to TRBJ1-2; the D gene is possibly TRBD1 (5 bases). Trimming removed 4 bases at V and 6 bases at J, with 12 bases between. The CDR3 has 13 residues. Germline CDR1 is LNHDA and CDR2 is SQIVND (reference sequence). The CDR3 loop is CASSNPGIHGYTF. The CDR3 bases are TGTGCCAGTAGTAACCCAGGGATCCATGGCTACACCTTC.

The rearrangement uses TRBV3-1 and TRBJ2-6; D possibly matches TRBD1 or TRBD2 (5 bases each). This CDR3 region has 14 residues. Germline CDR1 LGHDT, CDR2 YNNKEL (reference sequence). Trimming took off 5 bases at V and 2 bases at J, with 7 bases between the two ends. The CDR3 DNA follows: TGTGCCAGCAGCTCGGGGCCTGGGGCCAACGTCCTGACTTTC. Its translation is CASSSGPGANVLTF.

The CDR3 protein is CASSQGYTSGGPGEQFF. DNA of the CDR3: TGCGCCAGCAGCCAAGGTTACACTAGCGGGGGGCCAGGGGAGCAGTTCTTC. The chain combines TRBV4-3 with TRBJ2-1; 12 bases fit TRBD2. The J segment lost 10 bases and the V segment lost 1 base, leaving 11 bases of the junction unmatched. The V gene's germline CDR1 is LGHNA and CDR2 YSLEER. This CDR3 spans 17 amino acids.

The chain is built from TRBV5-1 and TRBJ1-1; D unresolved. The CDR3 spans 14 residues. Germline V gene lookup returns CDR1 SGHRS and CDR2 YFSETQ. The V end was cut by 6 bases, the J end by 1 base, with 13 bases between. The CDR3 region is CASKFDPGNTEAFF. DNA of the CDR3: TGCGCCAGCAAATTCGACCCGGGGAACACTGAAGCTTTCTTT.

The CDR3: CASSPWGRTDTQYF. The CDR3 region has the DNA TGTGCCAGCAGCCCGTGGGGACGCACAGATACGCAGTATTTT. The V call is TRBV7-6, the J call TRBJ2-3; D is possibly TRBD1 or TRBD2 (5 bases each). Germline V gene lookup returns CDR1 SGHVS and CDR2 FNYEAQ. Trimming took off 5 bases at V and 1 base at J, with 10 bases between the two ends. The length of the CDR3 is 14 residues.

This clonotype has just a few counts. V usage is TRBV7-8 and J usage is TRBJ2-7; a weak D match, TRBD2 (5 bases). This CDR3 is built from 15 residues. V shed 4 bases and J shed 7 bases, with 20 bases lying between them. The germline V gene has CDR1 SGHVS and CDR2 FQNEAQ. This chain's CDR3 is CASSSRRSVSGEQYF. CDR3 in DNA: TGTGCCAGCAGCTCAAGGCGGTCCGTTTCGGGGGAGCAGTACTTC.

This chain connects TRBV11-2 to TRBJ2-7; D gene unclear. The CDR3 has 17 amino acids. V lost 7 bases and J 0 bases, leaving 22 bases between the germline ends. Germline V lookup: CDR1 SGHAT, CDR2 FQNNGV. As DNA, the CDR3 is TGTGCCAGCACCCAAGTGACTTTCTGGTCCCACTCCTACGAGCAGTACGTC. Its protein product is CASTQVTFWSHSYEQYV.

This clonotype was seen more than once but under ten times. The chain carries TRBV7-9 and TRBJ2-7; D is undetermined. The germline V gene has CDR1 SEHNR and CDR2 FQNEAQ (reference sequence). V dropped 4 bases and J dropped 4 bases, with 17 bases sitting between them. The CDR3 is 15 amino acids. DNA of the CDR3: TGTGCCAGCAGCTCCCCCCTGTCCACTGGATACGAGCAGTACTTC. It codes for CASSSPLSTGYEQYF.

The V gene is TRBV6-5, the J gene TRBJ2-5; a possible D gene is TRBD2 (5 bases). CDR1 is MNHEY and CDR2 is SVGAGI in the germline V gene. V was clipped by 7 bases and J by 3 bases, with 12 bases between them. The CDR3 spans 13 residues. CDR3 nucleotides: TGTGCCAGCACCCACCCGGGGAAAGAGACCCAGTACTTC. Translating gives CASTHPGKETQYF.

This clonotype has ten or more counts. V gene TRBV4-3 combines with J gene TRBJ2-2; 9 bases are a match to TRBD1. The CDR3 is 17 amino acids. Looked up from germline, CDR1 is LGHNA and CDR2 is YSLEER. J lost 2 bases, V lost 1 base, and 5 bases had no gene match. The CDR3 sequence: CASSQGTGGANTGELFF. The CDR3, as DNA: TGCGCCAGCAGCCAAGGAACAGGGGGCGCAAACACCGGGGAGCTGTTTTTT.

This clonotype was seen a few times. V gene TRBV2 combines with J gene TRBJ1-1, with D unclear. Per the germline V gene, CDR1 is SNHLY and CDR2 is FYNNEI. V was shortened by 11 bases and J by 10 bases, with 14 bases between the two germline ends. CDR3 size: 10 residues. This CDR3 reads CAGEAVVAFF. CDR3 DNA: TGTGCCGGCGAGGCTGTGGTAGCTTTCTTT.

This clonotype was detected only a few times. DNA for the CDR3: TGTGCCAGCAGTGGAGGTACGGGGGAGCAGTTCTTC. Residues: CASSGGTGEQFF. The chain has TRBV2 and TRBJ2-1, with D perhaps TRBD2 (5 bases). This CDR3 is 12 amino acids long. Germline V gives CDR1 SNHLY, CDR2 FYNNEI. Between the trimmed V and J ends, which lost 4 bases and 10 bases, there was a span of 11 bases.

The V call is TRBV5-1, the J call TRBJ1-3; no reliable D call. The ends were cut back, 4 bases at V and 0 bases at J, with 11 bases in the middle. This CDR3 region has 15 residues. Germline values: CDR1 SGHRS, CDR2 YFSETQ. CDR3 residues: CASSLMTDSGNTIYF. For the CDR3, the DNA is TGCGCCAGCAGCCTGATGACTGACTCTGGAAACACCATATATTTT.

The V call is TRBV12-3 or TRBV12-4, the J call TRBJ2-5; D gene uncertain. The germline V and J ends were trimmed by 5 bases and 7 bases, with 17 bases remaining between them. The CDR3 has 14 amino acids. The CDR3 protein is CASSLSAALRTQYF. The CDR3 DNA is TGTGCCAGCAGTCTCTCAGCAGCGTTGAGGACCCAGTACTTC.

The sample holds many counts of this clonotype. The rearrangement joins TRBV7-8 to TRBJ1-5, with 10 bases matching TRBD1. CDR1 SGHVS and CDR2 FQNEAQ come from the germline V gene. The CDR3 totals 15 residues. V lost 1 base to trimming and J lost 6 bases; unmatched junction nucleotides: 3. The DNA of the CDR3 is TGTGCCAGCAGCTTAGGACAGGGGGCAGGTCAGCCCCAGCATTTT. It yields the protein CASSLGQGAGQPQHF.